These T cell receptor beta chains were read from a single sample in a study of blood T cell repertoires in COVID-19. Libraries were prepared by immunoSEQ multiplex PCR; TCRdb keeps only in-frame clonotypes and omits some of them. The profile covers about 240,000 clones, with around 87% appearing a single time and around 7.3% taken by the ten largest. The sequenced sample was peripheral blood. The receptors derive from a woman aged 70-85 years with active or convalescent COVID-19. Each CDR3 is given with its conserved first and last residue. D genes are given only for firm matches. Clone sizes are given selectively: once, few, many, or a class where the clone is expanded.

cdr3_aa cdr3_nt d_call v_call clone_size j_call
CASSYEEPGVRTEAFF TGTGCCAGCAGTTACGAAGAGCCCGGGGTGAGAACTGAAGCTTTCTTT . TRBV6-2/TRBV6-3 . TRBJ1-1
CASSQALAGSEEQFF TGCGCCAGCAGCCAAGCACTAGCGGGGTCCGAGGAGCAGTTCTTC TRBD2 TRBV4-3 . TRBJ2-1
CASSQDQGFGELFF TGCGCCAGCAGCCAAGATCAGGGGTTCGGGGAGCTGTTTTTT . TRBV4-3 . TRBJ2-2
CASNTPGGDSYNSPLHF TGTGCCAGTAATACGCCAGGGGGAGACTCCTATAATTCACCCCTCCACTTT TRBD1 TRBV19 once TRBJ1-6
CASSARQVENTEAFF TGTGCCAGCAGCGCACGACAGGTCGAGAACACTGAAGCTTTCTTT . TRBV9 . TRBJ1-1
CASSLERGPTYEQYF TGCGCCAGCAGCTTGGAAAGGGGGCCAACCTACGAGCAGTACTTC TRBD1 TRBV5-1 . TRBJ2-7
CACLWGVGSDTQYF TGTGCCTGCCTATGGGGGGTAGGTTCAGATACGCAGTATTTT . TRBV6-6 . TRBJ2-3
CASSPQQGAVRTEAFF TGCGCCAGCAGCCCCCAACAGGGGGCCGTGAGAACTGAAGCTTTCTTT TRBD1 TRBV5-1 once TRBJ1-1
CASSGPSGVAKNIQYF TGTGCCAGCAGTGGGCCTAGCGGGGTAGCCAAAAACATTCAGTACTTC TRBD2 TRBV25-1 . TRBJ2-4
CASAGGTPNTGELFF TGTGCCAGCGCCGGGGGGACACCGAACACCGGGGAGCTGTTTTTT . TRBV9 . TRBJ2-2
CASRPRGQDLYEQYF TGTGCCAGCAGGCCGAGGGGACAGGACCTCTACGAGCAGTACTTC TRBD1 TRBV6-6 . TRBJ2-7
CASSGRAGGRETQYF TGTGCCAGCAGCGGCAGGGCAGGGGGCCGTGAGACCCAGTACTTC TRBD1 TRBV7-9 . TRBJ2-5
CASSLLGVGNTIYF TGTGCCAGCAGCTTATTGGGAGTAGGAAACACCATATATTTT . TRBV11-2 . TRBJ1-3
CASSDANPGYGYTF TGTGCCAGCAGTGATGCCAACCCCGGGTATGGCTACACCTTC . TRBV6-1 . TRBJ1-2
CASRDPGTANEKLFF TGTGCCAGCAGGGACCCCGGGACAGCAAATGAAAAACTGTTTTTT TRBD1 TRBV6-6 once TRBJ1-4
CASSIDLAGGGETQYF TGTGCCAGTAGTATAGATCTGGCGGGGGGCGGGGAGACCCAGTACTTC TRBD2 TRBV19 . TRBJ2-5
CATSRDRGDYGYTF TGTGCCACCAGCCGGGACAGGGGAGACTATGGCTACACCTTC TRBD1 TRBV15 . TRBJ1-2
CASSLKRTPDQETQYF TGCGCCAGCAGCTTAAAGAGGACACCCGACCAAGAGACCCAGTACTTC . TRBV5-1 . TRBJ2-5
CASSTFGAGGQIGTQYF TGTGCCAGTAGTACATTTGGAGCGGGGGGGCAGATTGGTACGCAGTATTTT TRBD2 TRBV19 . TRBJ2-3
CSARSSGGAFF TGCAGTGCTAGGTCTTCAGGGGGAGCTTTCTTT TRBD1 TRBV20-1 . TRBJ1-1
CASSQDGRLPGELFF TGTGCCAGCAGCCAAGACGGGAGGTTACCCGGGGAGCTGTTTTTT TRBD2 TRBV3-1/TRBV3-2 . TRBJ2-2
CASSPGTGGGYTF TGTGCCAGCAGCCCCGGAACAGGGGGCGGCTACACCTTC TRBD1 TRBV2 . TRBJ1-2
CASSLLVADRGKRSSPLHF TGTGCCAGCAGCTTATTAGTCGCGGACCGGGGTAAAAGAAGTTCACCCCTCCACTTT . TRBV11-2 . TRBJ1-6
CASSITGGGTANQPQHF TGTGCCAGTAGTATCACTGGCGGAGGGACAGCTAATCAGCCCCAGCATTTT TRBD1 TRBV19 once TRBJ1-5
CASSQARGFSSYEQYF TGCGCCAGCAGCCAGGCGAGGGGGTTTAGCTCCTACGAGCAGTACTTC . TRBV4-1 . TRBJ2-7
CASAGGARETQYF TGTGCCAGCGCGGGGGGGGCGCGAGAGACCCAGTACTTC TRBD2 TRBV27 once TRBJ2-5
CSVGGGYGNQPQHF TGCAGCGTTGGGGGAGGGTACGGCAATCAGCCCCAGCATTTT . TRBV29-1 . TRBJ1-5
CASSPVLAPRHEQFF TGCGCCAGCAGCCCGGTACTCGCACCCCGCCATGAGCAGTTCTTC . TRBV5-1 . TRBJ2-1
CASSMGGGPYNEQFF TGTGCCAGTAGTATGGGGGGGGGCCCCTACAATGAGCAGTTCTTC . TRBV19 . TRBJ2-1
CASSLVEGNTEAFF TGTGCCAGCAGCTTAGTCGAGGGGAACACTGAAGCTTTCTTT . TRBV11-2 . TRBJ1-1
CASSLGAGENTEAFF TGTGCCAGCAGCTTGGGGGCGGGTGAGAACACTGAAGCTTTCTTT . TRBV5-5 . TRBJ1-1
CASSPRVGVDYGYTF TGTGCCAGCAGCCCCAGGGTTGGAGTCGACTATGGCTACACCTTC . TRBV14 . TRBJ1-2
CSVGVVQGSNYGYTF TGCAGCGTTGGGGTGGTGCAGGGGTCGAACTATGGCTACACCTTC . TRBV29-1 . TRBJ1-2
CASQAGTGQLGQPQHF TGTGCCAGCCAGGCCGGGACAGGGCAGCTTGGACAGCCCCAGCATTTT TRBD1 TRBV2 . TRBJ1-5
CASSKRGDEQFF TGTGCCAGTAGTAAAAGGGGTGATGAGCAGTTCTTC . TRBV19 . TRBJ2-1
CASSSLNNEKLFF TGTGCCAGCAGTTCTCTAAATAATGAAAAACTGTTTTTT . TRBV5-6 . TRBJ1-4
CASSSIRGGANYGYTF TGTGCCAGTAGTTCGATCCGTGGGGGGGCTAACTATGGCTACACCTTC . TRBV19 . TRBJ1-2
CASRRQGGDEQFF TGTGCCAGCAGGAGACAGGGAGGAGATGAGCAGTTCTTC . TRBV6-5 . TRBJ2-1
CASSQEGAGGTGELFF TGTGCCAGCAGCCAAGAGGGGGCGGGAGGCACCGGGGAGCTGTTTTTT TRBD2 TRBV4-2 few TRBJ2-2
CASSGHQLNEQFF TGCGCCAGCAGTGGACACCAACTCAATGAGCAGTTCTTC . TRBV10-2 . TRBJ2-1
CASSLRPAGLAGGLHHYEQYF TGCGCCAGCAGCTTGAGGCCGGCGGGACTAGCGGGGGGTCTGCATCACTACGAGCAGTACTTC TRBD2 TRBV5-1 . TRBJ2-7
CASSLAGGRNTEAFF TGTGCCAGCAGCTTGGCAGGGGGAAGGAACACTGAAGCTTTCTTT TRBD1 TRBV7-3 . TRBJ1-1
CASSYSTMDSPLHF TGTGCCAGCAGTTACTCGACAATGGATTCACCCCTCCACTTT . TRBV6-5 . TRBJ1-6
CSASSGGAFEQFF TGCAGTGCTAGTAGCGGGGGGGCCTTTGAGCAGTTCTTC TRBD2 TRBV20-1 . TRBJ2-1
CASSPTGDYEQYF TGTGCCAGCAGTCCAACAGGGGATTACGAGCAGTACTTC TRBD1 TRBV6-5 . TRBJ2-7
CASTPSGGADTQYF TGTGCCAGCACCCCTAGCGGGGGCGCAGATACGCAGTATTTT TRBD2 TRBV6-5 once TRBJ2-3